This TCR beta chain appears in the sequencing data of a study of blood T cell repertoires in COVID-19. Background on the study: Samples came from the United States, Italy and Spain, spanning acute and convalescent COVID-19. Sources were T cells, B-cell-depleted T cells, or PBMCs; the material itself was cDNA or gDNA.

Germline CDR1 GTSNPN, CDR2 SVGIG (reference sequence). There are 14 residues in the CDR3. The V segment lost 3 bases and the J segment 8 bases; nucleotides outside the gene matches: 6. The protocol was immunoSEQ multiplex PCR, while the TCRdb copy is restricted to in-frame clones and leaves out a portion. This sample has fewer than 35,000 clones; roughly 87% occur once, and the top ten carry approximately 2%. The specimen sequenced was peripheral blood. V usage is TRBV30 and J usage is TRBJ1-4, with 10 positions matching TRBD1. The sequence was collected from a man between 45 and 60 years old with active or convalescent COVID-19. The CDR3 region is CAWSGTGEEEKLFF. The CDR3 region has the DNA TGTGCCTGGAGCGGGACAGGGGAGGAAGAAAAACTGTTTTTT.